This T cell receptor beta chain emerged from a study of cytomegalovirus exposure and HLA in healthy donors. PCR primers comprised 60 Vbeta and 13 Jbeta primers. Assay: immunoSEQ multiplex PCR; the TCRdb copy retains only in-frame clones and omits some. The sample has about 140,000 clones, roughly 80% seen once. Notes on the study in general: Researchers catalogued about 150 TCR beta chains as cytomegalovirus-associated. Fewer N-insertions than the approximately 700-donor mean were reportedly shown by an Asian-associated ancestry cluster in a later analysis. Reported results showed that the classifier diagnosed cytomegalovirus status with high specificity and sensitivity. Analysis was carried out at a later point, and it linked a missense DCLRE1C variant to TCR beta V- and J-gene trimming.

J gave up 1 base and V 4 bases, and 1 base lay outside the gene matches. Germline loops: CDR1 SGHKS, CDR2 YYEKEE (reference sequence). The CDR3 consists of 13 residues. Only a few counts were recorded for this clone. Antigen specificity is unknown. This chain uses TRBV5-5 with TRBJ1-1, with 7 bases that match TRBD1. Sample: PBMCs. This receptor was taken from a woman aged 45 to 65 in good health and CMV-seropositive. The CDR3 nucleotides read TGTGCCAGCAGCGGGGACAGGAACACTGAAGCTTTCTTT. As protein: CASSGDRNTEAFF.